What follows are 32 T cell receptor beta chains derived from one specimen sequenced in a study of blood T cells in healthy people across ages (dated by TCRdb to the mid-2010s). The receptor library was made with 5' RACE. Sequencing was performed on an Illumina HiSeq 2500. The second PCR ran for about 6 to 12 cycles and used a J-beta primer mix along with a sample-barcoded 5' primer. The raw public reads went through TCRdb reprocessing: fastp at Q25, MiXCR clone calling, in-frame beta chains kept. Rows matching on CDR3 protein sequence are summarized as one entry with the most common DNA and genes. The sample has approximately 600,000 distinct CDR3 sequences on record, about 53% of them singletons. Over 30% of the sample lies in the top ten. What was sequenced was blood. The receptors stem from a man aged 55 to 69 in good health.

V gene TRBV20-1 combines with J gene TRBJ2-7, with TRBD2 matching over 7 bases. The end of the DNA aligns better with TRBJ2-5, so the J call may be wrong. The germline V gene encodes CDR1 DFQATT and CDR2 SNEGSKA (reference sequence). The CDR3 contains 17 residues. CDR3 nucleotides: TGCAGTGCTAGAGATGGGCTAGCGGCGGCCCATCGGGAGACCCAGTACTTC. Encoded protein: CSARDGLAAAHRETQYF.

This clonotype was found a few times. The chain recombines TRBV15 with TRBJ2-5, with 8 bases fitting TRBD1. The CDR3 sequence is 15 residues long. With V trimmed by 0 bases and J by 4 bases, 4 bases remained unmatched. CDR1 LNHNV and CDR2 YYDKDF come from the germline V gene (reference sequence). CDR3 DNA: TGTGCCACCAGCAGAGATCAGGGGGCTTCAGAGACCCAGTACTTC. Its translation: CATSRDQGASETQYF.

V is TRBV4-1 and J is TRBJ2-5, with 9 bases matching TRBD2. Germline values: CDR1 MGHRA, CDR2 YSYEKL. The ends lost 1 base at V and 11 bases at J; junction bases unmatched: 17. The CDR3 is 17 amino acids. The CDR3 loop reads CASSQAFGGGAGNAQYF. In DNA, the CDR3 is TGCGCCAGCAGCCAAGCTTTTGGCGGGGGGGCCGGGAATGCGCAGTACTTC.

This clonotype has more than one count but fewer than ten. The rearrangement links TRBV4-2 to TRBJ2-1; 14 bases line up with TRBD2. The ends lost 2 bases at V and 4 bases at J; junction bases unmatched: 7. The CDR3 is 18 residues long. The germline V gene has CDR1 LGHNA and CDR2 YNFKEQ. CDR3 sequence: CASSQRLAGGPGYNEQFF. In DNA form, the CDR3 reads TGTGCCAGCAGCCAAAGACTAGCGGGGGGGCCGGGTTACAATGAGCAGTTCTTC.

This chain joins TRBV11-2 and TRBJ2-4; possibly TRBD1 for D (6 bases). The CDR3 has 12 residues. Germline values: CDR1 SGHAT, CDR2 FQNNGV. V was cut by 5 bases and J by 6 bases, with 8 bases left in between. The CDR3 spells CASSRRGNIQYF. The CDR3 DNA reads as TGTGCCAGCAGCCGCAGGGGAAACATTCAGTACTTC.

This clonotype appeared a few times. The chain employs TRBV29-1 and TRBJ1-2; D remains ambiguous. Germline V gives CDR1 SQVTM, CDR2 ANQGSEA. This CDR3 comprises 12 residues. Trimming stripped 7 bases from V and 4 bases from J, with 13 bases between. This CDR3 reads CSAVKQSYGYTF. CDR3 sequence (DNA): TGCAGCGCCGTAAAACAGAGCTATGGCTACACCTTC. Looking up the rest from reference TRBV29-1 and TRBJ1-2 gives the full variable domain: SAVISQKPSRDICQRGTSLTIQCQVDSQVTMMFWYRQQPGQSLTLIATANQGSEATYESGFVIDKFPISRPNLTFSTLTVSNMSPEDSSIYLCSAVKQSYGYTFGSGTRLTVV.

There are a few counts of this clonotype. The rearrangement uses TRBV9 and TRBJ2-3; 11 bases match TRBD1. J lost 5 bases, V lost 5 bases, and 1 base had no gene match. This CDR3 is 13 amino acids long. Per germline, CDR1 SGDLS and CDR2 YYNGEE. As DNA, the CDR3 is TGTGCCAGCAGGGGACAGGGGGGAGATACGCAGTATTTT. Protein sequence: CASRGQGGDTQYF.

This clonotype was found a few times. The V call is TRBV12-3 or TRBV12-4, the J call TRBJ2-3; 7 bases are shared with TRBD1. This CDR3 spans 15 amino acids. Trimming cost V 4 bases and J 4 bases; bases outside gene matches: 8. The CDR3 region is CASSSTGEGADTQYF. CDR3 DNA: TGTGCCAGCAGTTCTACAGGGGAAGGGGCAGATACGCAGTATTTT.

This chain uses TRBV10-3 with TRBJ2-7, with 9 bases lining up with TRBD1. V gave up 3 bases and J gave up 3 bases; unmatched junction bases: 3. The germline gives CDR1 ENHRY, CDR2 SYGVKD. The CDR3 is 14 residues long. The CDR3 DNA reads TGTGCCATCAGTGATACAGGGGGCTTCTACGAGCAGTACTTC. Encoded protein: CAISDTGGFYEQYF.

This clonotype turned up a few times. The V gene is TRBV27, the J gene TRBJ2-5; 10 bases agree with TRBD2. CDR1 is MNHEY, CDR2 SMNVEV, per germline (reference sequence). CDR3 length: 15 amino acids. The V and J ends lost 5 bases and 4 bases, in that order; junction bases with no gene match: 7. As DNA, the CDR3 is TGTGCCAGCAGTCTCCAGCGGGGGGGCCGAGAGACCCAGTACTTC. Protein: CASSLQRGGRETQYF.

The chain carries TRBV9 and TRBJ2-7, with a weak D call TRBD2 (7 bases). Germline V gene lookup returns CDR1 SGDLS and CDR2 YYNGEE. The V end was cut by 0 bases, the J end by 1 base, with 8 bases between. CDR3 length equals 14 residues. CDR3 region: CASSVEGGSYEQYF. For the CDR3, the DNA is TGTGCCAGCAGCGTAGAGGGGGGGTCCTACGAGCAGTACTTC. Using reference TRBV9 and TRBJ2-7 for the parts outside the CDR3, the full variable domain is DSGVTQTPKHLITATGQRVTLRCSPRSGDLSVYWYQQSLDQGLQFLIQYYNGEERAKGNILERFSAQQFPDLHSELNLSSLELGDSALYFCASSVEGGSYEQYFGPGTRLTVT.

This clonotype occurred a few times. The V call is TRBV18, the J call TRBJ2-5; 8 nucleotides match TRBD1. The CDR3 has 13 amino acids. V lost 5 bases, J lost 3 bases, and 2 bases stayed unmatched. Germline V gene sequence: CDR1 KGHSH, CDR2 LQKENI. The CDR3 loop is CASSVTGEETQYF. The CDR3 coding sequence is TGTGCCAGCTCAGTGACAGGGGAAGAGACCCAGTACTTC.

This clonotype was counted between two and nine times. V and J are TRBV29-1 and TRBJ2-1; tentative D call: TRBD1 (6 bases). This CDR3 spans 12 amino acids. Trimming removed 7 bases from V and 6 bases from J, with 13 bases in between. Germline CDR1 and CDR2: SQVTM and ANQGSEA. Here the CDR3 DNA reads TGCAGCGGCGGACAGTTCCCCAATGAGCAGTTCTTC. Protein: CSGGQFPNEQFF.

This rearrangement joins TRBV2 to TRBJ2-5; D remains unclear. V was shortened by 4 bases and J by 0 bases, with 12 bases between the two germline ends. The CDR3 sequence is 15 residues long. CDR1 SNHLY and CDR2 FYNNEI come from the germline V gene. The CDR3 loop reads CASSGLNTNQETQYF. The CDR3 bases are TGTGCCAGCAGTGGATTAAACACCAACCAAGAGACCCAGTACTTC. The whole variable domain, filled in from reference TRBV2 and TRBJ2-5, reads EPEVTQTPSHQVTQMGQEVILRCVPISNHLYFYWYRQILGQKVEFLVSFYNNEISEKSEIFDDQFSVERPDGSNFTLKIRSTKLEDSAMYFCASSGLNTNQETQYFGPGTRLLVL.

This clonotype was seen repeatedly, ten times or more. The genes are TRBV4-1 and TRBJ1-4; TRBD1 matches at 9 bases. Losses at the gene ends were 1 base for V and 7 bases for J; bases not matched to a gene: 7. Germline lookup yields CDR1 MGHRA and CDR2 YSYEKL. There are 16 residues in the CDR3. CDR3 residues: CASSQAGQGLIEKLFF. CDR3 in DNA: TGCGCCAGCAGCCAAGCGGGACAGGGTCTAATTGAAAAACTGTTTTTT.

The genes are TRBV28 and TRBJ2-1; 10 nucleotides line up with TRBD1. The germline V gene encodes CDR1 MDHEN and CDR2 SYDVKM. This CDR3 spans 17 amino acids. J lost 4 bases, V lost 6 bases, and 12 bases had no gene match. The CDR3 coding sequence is TGTGCCAGCAGGTCCCAATCCGGGACAGGGGCATACAATGAGCAGTTCTTC. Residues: CASRSQSGTGAYNEQFF.

The CDR3 sequence: CASSEWQTASQETQYF. In DNA form, the CDR3 reads TGTGCCAGCAGTGAATGGCAGACTGCTTCCCAAGAGACCCAGTACTTC. The chain uses TRBV25-1 and TRBJ2-5, with D hard to call. V dropped 1 base and J dropped 1 base, with 13 bases sitting between them. Germline V lookup: CDR1 MGHDK, CDR2 SYGVNS. The CDR3 is 16 residues long.

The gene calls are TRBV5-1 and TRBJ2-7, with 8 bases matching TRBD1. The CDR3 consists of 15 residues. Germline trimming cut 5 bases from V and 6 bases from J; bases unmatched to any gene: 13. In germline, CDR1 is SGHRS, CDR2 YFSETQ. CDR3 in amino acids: CASSPPSQGAREQYF. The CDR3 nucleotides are TGCGCCAGCAGTCCTCCTTCTCAGGGGGCGCGCGAGCAGTACTTC.

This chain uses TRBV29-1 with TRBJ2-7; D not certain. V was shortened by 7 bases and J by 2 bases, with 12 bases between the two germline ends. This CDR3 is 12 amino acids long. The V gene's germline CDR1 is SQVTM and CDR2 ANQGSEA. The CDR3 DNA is TGCAGCGGCATGACTTTTACCTACGAGCAGTACTTC. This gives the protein CSGMTFTYEQYF.

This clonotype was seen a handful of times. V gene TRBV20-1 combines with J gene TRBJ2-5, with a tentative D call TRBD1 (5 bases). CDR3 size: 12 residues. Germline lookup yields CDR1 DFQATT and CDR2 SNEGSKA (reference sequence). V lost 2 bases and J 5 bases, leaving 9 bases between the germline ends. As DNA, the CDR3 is TGCAGTGCTAGACAGGGTGTGGAGACCCAGTACTTC. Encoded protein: CSARQGVETQYF.

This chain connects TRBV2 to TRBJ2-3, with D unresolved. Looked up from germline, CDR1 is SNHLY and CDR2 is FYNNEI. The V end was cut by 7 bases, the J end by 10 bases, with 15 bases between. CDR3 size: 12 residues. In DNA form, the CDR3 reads TGTGCCAGCACCCGAGCCCAAGGGTCGCAGTATTTT. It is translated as CASTRAQGSQYF.

As DNA, the CDR3 is TGTGCCAGCAAGGGGTTGGCAGATACGCAGTATTTT. Translated: CASKGLADTQYF. The chain uses TRBV7-6 and TRBJ2-3; possible D gene TRBD1, 5 bases. The germline V gene encodes CDR1 SGHVS and CDR2 FNYEAQ. The CDR3 is 12 amino acids. V shed 7 bases and J shed 4 bases, with 9 bases lying between them.

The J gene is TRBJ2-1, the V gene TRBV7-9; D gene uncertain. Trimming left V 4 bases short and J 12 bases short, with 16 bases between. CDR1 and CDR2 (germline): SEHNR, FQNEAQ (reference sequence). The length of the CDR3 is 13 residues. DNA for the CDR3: TGTGCCAGCAGCTCGGGTGGAGACACGGGGCAGTTCTTC. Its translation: CASSSGGDTGQFF. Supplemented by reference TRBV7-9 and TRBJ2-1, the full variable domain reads DTGVSQNPRHKITKRGQNVTFRCDPISEHNRLYWYRQTLGQGPEFLTYFQNEAQLEKSRLLSDRFSAERPKGSFSTLEIQRTEQGDSAMYLCASSSGGDTGQFFGPGTRLTVL.

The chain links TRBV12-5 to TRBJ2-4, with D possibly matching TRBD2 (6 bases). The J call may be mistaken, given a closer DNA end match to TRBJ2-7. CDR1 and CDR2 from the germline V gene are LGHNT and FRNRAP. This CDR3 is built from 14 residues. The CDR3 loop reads CASGPGGESYEQYF. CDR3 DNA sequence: TGTGCTAGTGGCCCCGGCGGGGAGTCCTACGAGCAGTACTTC.

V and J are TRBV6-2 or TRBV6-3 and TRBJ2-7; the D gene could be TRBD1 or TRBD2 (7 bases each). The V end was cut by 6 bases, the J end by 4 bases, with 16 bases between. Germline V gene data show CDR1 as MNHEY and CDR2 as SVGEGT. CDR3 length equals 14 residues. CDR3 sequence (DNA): TGTGCCAGCAGCCCCAGGGGGGGCCGGTACGAGCAGTACTTC. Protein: CASSPRGGRYEQYF.

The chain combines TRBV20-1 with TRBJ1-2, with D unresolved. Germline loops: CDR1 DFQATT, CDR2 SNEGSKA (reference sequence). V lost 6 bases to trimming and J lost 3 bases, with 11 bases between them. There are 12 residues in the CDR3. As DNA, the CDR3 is TGCAGTGCCCGACGGCCGGACTATGGCTACACCTTC. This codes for CSARRPDYGYTF.

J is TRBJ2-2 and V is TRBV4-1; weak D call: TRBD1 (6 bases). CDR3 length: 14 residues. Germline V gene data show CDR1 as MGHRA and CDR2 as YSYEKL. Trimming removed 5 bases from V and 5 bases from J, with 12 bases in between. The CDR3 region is CASSAVGGTGELFF. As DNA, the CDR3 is TGCGCCAGCAGCGCGGTAGGGGGAACCGGGGAGCTGTTTTTT.

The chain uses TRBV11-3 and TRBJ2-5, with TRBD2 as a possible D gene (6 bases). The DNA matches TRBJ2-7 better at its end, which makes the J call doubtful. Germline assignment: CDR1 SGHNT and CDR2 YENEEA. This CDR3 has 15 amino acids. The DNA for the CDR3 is TGTGCCAGCAGCTTAGATACGGGACTTGCCTACGAGCAGTACTTC. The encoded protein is CASSLDTGLAYEQYF.

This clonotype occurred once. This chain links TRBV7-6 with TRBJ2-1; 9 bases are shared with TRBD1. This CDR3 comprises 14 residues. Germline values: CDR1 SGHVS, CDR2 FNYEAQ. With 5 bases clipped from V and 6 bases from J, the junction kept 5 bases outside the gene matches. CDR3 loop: CASSRTGEGNEQFF. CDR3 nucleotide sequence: TGTGCCAGCAGCAGGACAGGGGAGGGCAATGAGCAGTTCTTC.

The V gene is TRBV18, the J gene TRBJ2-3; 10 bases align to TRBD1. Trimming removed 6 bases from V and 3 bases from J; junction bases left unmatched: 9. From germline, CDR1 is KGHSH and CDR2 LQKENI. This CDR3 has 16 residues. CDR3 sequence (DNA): TGTGCCAGCTCCCGCGGGACAGGGGAAAGGACAGATACGCAGTATTTT. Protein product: CASSRGTGERTDTQYF. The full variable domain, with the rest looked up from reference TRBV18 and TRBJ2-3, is NAGVMQNPRHLVRRRGQEARLRCSPMKGHSHVYWYRQLPEEGLKFMVYLQKENIIDESGMPKERFSAEFPKEGPSILRIQQVVRGDSAAYFCASSRGTGERTDTQYFGPGTRLTVL.

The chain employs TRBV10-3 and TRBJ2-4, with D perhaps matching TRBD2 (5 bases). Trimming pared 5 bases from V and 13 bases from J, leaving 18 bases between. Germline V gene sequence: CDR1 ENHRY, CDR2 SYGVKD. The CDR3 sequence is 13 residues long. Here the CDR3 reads CAISRLREEEQYF. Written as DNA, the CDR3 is TGTGCCATCAGTCGCCTACGAGAGGAGGAGCAGTACTTC.

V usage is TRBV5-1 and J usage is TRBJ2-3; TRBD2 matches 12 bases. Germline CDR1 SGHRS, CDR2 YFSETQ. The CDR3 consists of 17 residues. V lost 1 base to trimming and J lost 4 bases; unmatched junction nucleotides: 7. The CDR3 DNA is TGCGCCAGCAGCTTGCTGGCTAGCGGGGGGGCCGCAGATACGCAGTATTTT. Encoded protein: CASSLLASGGAADTQYF.